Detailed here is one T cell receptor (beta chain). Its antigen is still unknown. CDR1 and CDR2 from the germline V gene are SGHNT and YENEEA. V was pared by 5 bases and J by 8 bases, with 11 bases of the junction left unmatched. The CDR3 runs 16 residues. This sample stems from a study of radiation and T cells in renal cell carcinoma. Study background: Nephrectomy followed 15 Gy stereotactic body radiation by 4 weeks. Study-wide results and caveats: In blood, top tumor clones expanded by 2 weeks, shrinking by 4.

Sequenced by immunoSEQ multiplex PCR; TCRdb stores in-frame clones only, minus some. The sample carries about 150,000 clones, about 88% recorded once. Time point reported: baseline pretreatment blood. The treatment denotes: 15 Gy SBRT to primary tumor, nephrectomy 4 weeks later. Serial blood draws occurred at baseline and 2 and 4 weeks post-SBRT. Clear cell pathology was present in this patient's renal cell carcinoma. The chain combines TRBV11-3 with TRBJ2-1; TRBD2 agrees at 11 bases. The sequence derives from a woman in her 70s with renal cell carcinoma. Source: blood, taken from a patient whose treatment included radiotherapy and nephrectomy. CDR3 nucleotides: TGTGCCAGCAGCCCTAGCGGGGGGTCCCGCTGGCATGAGCAGTTCTTC. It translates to CASSPSGGSRWHEQFF.